Below, 32 T cell receptor beta chains from the same sample are listed, as sequenced in a study of T-cell memory formation after mild COVID-19. A single record per CDR3 protein comes from TCRdb applying MiXCR to the 5' RACE reads. The repertoire includes hundreds of thousands of distinct CDR3 sequences, approximately 29% of them detected once, and about 13% sits in the top ten. Sequences were obtained from PBMCs or a T cell subset sorted from them (not recorded which). Receptors originate from an adult woman who had mild COVID-19 (a few samples of this study predate the infection). Cell type and time point are not known.

The chain joins TRBV2 to TRBJ2-7; D possibly corresponds to TRBD1 (6 bases). CDR1 is SNHLY and CDR2 is FYNNEI in the germline V gene. The CDR3 has 13 residues. Trimming cost V 6 bases and J 5 bases, with 14 bases left between them. CDR3 nucleotide sequence: TGTGCCAGCAGCCCTGGCAGGGGCCACGAGCAGTACTTC. It specifies CASSPGRGHEQYF. The full variable domain, with the rest looked up from reference TRBV2 and TRBJ2-7, is EPEVTQTPSHQVTQMGQEVILRCVPISNHLYFYWYRQILGQKVEFLVSFYNNEISEKSEIFDDQFSVERPDGSNFTLKIRSTKLEDSAMYFCASSPGRGHEQYFGPGTRLTVT.

The sample holds a few counts of this clonotype. This sequence joins TRBV20-1 and TRBJ2-7, with D tentatively TRBD2 (6 bases). The CDR3 loop spans 12 amino acids. Germline V gene data show CDR1 as DFQATT and CDR2 as SNEGSKA (reference sequence). The germline V and J ends were trimmed by 7 bases and 2 bases, with 12 bases remaining between them. CDR3 bases: TGCAGTGTGGGCGGGGCGGCCTACGAGCAGTACTTC. This translates into CSVGGAAYEQYF.

The chain recombines TRBV18 with TRBJ2-3, with no clear D. The germline V gene has CDR1 KGHSH and CDR2 LQKENI. The CDR3 covers 14 residues. The V gene lost 6 bases and the J gene lost 1 base, with 11 bases spanning the gap. In DNA, the CDR3 is TGTGCCAGCTCCCCCAGTTGGGGCACAGATACGCAGTATTTT. Translated, it gives CASSPSWGTDTQYF.

The sample holds one count of this clonotype. The rearrangement links TRBV15 to TRBJ1-3; no definite D call. V was cut by 0 bases and J by 4 bases, with 13 bases left in between. In germline, CDR1 is LNHNV, CDR2 YYDKDF (reference sequence). This CDR3 is built from 16 residues. CDR3 nucleotides: TGTGCCACCAGCAGAGATCGTTTCGGTCCCGGAAACACCATATATTTT. Its translation is CATSRDRFGPGNTIYF.

The sample holds a few counts of this clonotype. The chain joins TRBV29-1 to TRBJ1-3; a weak D match, TRBD1 (5 bases). V lost 4 bases and J lost 1, with 17 bases in between. Germline V gives CDR1 SQVTM, CDR2 ANQGSEA. The CDR3 totals 16 residues. The CDR3 DNA reads as TGCAGCGTTGTATCTCGTAAGGGACGGTCTGGAAACACCATATATTTT. It translates to CSVVSRKGRSGNTIYF.

This clonotype was found a few times. The chain employs TRBV6-5 and TRBJ2-3; D unclear. V gave up 0 bases and J gave up 6 bases, with 4 bases separating them. Germline values: CDR1 MNHEY, CDR2 SVGAGI. The CDR3 runs 12 residues. The CDR3 loop is CASSYSQDTQYF. The DNA for the CDR3 is TGTGCCAGCAGTTACTCGCAGGATACGCAGTATTTT.

This clonotype was picked up a small number of times. V is TRBV12-3 or TRBV12-4 and J is TRBJ2-1; D gene uncertain. This CDR3 contains 16 residues. Trimming pared 0 bases from V and 3 bases from J, leaving 12 bases between. For the CDR3, the DNA is TGTGCCAGCAGTTTAGCGAGATCCGGGTTCTACAATGAGCAGTTCTTC. Translated: CASSLARSGFYNEQFF.

This clonotype was seen a handful of times. The CDR3 bases are TGTGCCAGCAGCAGGGGGGCCTCTAGCACAGATACGCAGTATTTT. Translation: CASSRGASSTDTQYF. The chain links TRBV9 to TRBJ2-3; the D call may be TRBD1 or TRBD2 (6 bases each). The CDR3 covers 15 residues. Germline V gene data show CDR1 as SGDLS and CDR2 as YYNGEE. V was pared by 4 bases and J by 0 bases, with 12 bases between.

The V call is TRBV20-1, the J call TRBJ2-7; D might be TRBD1 (6 bases). V was shortened by 6 bases and J by 3 bases, with 12 bases between the two germline ends. CDR1 and CDR2 (germline): DFQATT, SNEGSKA (reference sequence). There are 12 residues in the CDR3. CDR3 DNA sequence: TGCAGTGCCGAGGGGGAAGTCTACGAGCAGTACTTC. Translating it yields CSAEGEVYEQYF.

V usage is TRBV9 and J usage is TRBJ2-1; no clear D. V was cut by 0 bases and J by 0 bases, with 16 bases left in between. This CDR3 region has 18 residues. Per germline, CDR1 SGDLS and CDR2 YYNGEE. CDR3 sequence: CASSVVVSTASSYNEQFF. The CDR3 coding sequence is TGTGCCAGCAGCGTAGTTGTCAGTACGGCCAGCTCCTACAATGAGCAGTTCTTC.

This clonotype was counted a few times. V is TRBV6-5 and J is TRBJ2-1; D unclear. The CDR3 has 13 amino acids. V was clipped by 6 bases and J by 10 bases, with 16 bases between them. The V gene's germline CDR1 is MNHEY and CDR2 SVGAGI. The CDR3 DNA is TGTGCCAGCAGCTCGTTAGTAGTCAACGAGCAGTTCTTC. Translated, it gives CASSSLVVNEQFF.

This chain joins TRBV5-1 and TRBJ2-1; 7 nucleotides line up with TRBD1. This CDR3 is 15 amino acids long. Per germline, CDR1 SGHRS and CDR2 YFSETQ. The V gene end was trimmed by 4 bases and the J gene end by 2 bases; junction bases not matched to a gene: 6. The CDR3 here is CASSIGTDTYNEQFF. CDR3 DNA: TGCGCCAGCAGCATTGGGACAGATACCTACAATGAGCAGTTCTTC. Complete variable domain (other parts from reference TRBV5-1 and TRBJ2-1): KAGVTQTPRYLIKTRGQQVTLSCSPISGHRSVSWYQQTPGQGLQFLFEYFSETQRNKGNFPGRFSGRQFSNSRSEMNVSTLELGDSALYLCASSIGTDTYNEQFFGPGTRLTVL.

This clonotype was counted a few times. The CDR3 DNA is TGTGCCAGCCAACCTGGGGGGCGGGGCCTCGGAGATACGCAGTATTTT. This translates into CASQPGGRGLGDTQYF. V usage is TRBV2 and J usage is TRBJ2-3; D may correspond to TRBD1 or TRBD2 (6 bases each). This CDR3 has 16 residues. Germline assignment: CDR1 SNHLY and CDR2 FYNNEI. Between the trimmed V and J ends, which lost 8 bases and 5 bases, there was a span of 23 bases.

This chain uses TRBV12-3 or TRBV12-4 with TRBJ2-3; D ambiguous. CDR3 size: 14 residues. V lost 3 bases and J 1 base, leaving 8 bases between the germline ends. The CDR3 DNA is TGTGCCAGCAGTTTGGGGTCTGGCACAGATACGCAGTATTTT. Translation gives CASSLGSGTDTQYF.

V and J are TRBV4-3 and TRBJ1-2, with D possibly TRBD1 on 6 matching bases. The CDR3 length is 15 residues. V gave up 5 bases and J gave up 4 bases, with 17 bases separating them. Germline CDR1 LGHNA, CDR2 YSLEER. CDR3 in DNA: TGCGCCAGCAGCACCAGGGGAACGCGGGGCTATGGCTACACCTTC. This codes for CASSTRGTRGYGYTF.

The rearrangement uses TRBV6-5 and TRBJ1-2; a possible D gene is TRBD1 (5 bases). The ends were cut back, 0 bases at V and 4 bases at J, with 9 bases in the middle. The CDR3 spans 14 residues. In germline, CDR1 is MNHEY, CDR2 SVGAGI. As DNA, the CDR3 is TGTGCCAGCAGTTACTCGACGAGGGGCTATGGCTACACCTTC. Translated, it gives CASSYSTRGYGYTF.

This clonotype was seen repeatedly, ten times or more. The rearrangement uses TRBV24-1 and TRBJ2-2; possibly TRBD1 or TRBD2 for D (5 bases each). Deletions cut 5 bases from V and 3 bases from J, with 9 bases between. CDR1 is KGHDR and CDR2 is SFDVKD in the germline V gene. This CDR3 spans 14 amino acids. CDR3 DNA sequence: TGTGCCACCAGTGGACAGAGGGACACCGGGGAGCTGTTTTTT. It translates to CATSGQRDTGELFF.

The gene calls are TRBV5-1 and TRBJ2-5; 7 bases fit TRBD2. The trim removed 3 bases at V and 2 bases at J, leaving 7 bases unmatched. The CDR3 runs 15 residues. Germline V gives CDR1 SGHRS, CDR2 YFSETQ. This CDR3 reads CASSYRLAWQETQYF. The CDR3 DNA sequence: TGCGCCAGCAGCTATAGACTAGCATGGCAAGAGACCCAGTACTTC.

This clonotype was picked up many times. The CDR3 sequence: CASSLGGQGNTGELFF. In DNA, the CDR3 is TGTGCCAGCAGCTTAGGTGGACAGGGCAACACCGGGGAGCTGTTTTTT. The rearrangement uses TRBV7-3 and TRBJ2-2; TRBD1 agrees at 8 bases. V trimming: 2 bases; J trimming: 2 bases; junction bases outside the gene matches: 4. The length of the CDR3 is 16 residues. Germline-derived CDR1 and CDR2 are SGHTA and FQGTGA.

The V and J genes are TRBV27 and TRBJ2-7, with no clear D. The CDR3 has 9 residues. Per germline, CDR1 MNHEY and CDR2 SMNVEV (reference sequence). Trimming stripped 8 bases from V and 5 bases from J, with 4 bases between. The CDR3 region is CASGHEQYF. DNA for the CDR3: TGTGCCAGCGGACACGAGCAGTACTTC.

This chain uses TRBV7-9 with TRBJ1-6, with D unresolved. CDR3 length: 14 amino acids. The ends were cut back, 0 bases at V and 9 bases at J, with 9 bases in the middle. CDR1 and CDR2 (germline): SEHNR, FQNEAQ (reference sequence). CDR3 nucleotide sequence: TGTGCCAGCAGCTTAGCAGTACCGGGTTCACCCCTCCACTTT. Amino acid sequence: CASSLAVPGSPLHF.

This chain uses TRBV12-3 or TRBV12-4 with TRBJ2-4; D is ambiguous. The CDR3 is 15 amino acids. V was pared by 3 bases and J by 1 base, with 10 bases between. For the CDR3, the DNA is TGTGCCAGCAGTTTCAACCTTTTGGCCAAAAACATTCAGTACTTC. It specifies CASSFNLLAKNIQYF.

This clonotype was observed a handful of times. The V gene is TRBV5-1, the J gene TRBJ2-7, with D possibly matching TRBD2 (6 bases). The germline V gene encodes CDR1 SGHRS and CDR2 YFSETQ. The CDR3 sequence is 16 residues long. V was cut by 5 bases and J by 0 bases, with 18 bases left in between. The CDR3 here is CASSLGSRGLSYEQYF. The DNA for the CDR3 is TGCGCCAGCAGTCTGGGTTCGCGGGGCCTCTCCTACGAGCAGTACTTC.

This clonotype was recorded a few times. V is TRBV11-2 and J is TRBJ2-2, with no clear D. The V end lost 5 bases, the J end lost 4 bases, and 20 bases lay between the germline ends. The germline CDR1 and CDR2 sequences are SGHAT and FQNNGV. The CDR3 spans 17 residues. This CDR3 is CASSKVPANPGTGELFF. The CDR3 DNA sequence: TGTGCCAGCAGCAAAGTCCCCGCGAACCCGGGCACCGGGGAGCTGTTTTTT.

The chain employs TRBV11-2 and TRBJ2-7, with TRBD2 matching over 7 bases. V was clipped by 5 bases and J by 5 bases; unmatched bases: 3. The germline CDR1 and CDR2 sequences are SGHAT and FQNNGV. This CDR3 comprises 12 residues. The CDR3 region is CASSVGGDEQYF. In DNA form, the CDR3 reads TGTGCCAGCAGCGTTGGGGGGGACGAGCAGTACTTC.

The chain employs TRBV7-2 and TRBJ2-5; TRBD1 aligns across 7 bases. CDR1 and CDR2 from the germline V gene are SGHTA and FQGNSA. This CDR3 spans 15 amino acids. Germline trimming cut 5 bases from V and 0 bases from J; bases unmatched to any gene: 6. CDR3 residues: CASSPRQGHQETQYF. The CDR3 DNA sequence: TGTGCCAGCAGCCCCAGACAGGGCCACCAAGAGACCCAGTACTTC.

The V call is TRBV30, the J call TRBJ2-5; no firm D call. This CDR3 region has 11 residues. Trimming pared 1 base from V and 7 bases from J, leaving 7 bases between. Per the germline V gene, CDR1 is GTSNPN and CDR2 is SVGIG (reference sequence). The CDR3 nucleotides read TGTGCCTGGAGTGCCCCCGGGACCCAGTACTTC. It translates to CAWSAPGTQYF.

The chain couples TRBV7-3 to TRBJ1-2; D unclear. The ends were cut back, 4 bases at V and 8 bases at J, with 17 bases in the middle. The CDR3 is made up of 14 amino acids. Germline V gene sequence: CDR1 SGHTA, CDR2 FQGTGA. The CDR3, as DNA: TGTGCCAGCAGCTCGAGTGGCGGATCAGGAGGCTACACCTTC. This gives the protein CASSSSGGSGGYTF. The whole variable domain, filled in from reference TRBV7-3 and TRBJ1-2, reads GAGVSQTPSNKVTEKGKYVELRCDPISGHTALYWYRQSLGQGPEFLIYFQGTGAADDSGLPNDRFFAVRPEGSVSTLKIQRTERGDSAVYLCASSSSGGSGGYTFGSGTRLTVV.

This clonotype was recorded many times. The gene calls are TRBV11-1 and TRBJ2-6; D call uncertain. V was clipped by 1 base and J by 0 bases, with 4 bases between them. The CDR3 consists of 15 residues. Germline V lookup: CDR1 SGHAT, CDR2 FQDESV (reference sequence). CDR3 amino acids: CASSLGLSGANVLTF. In DNA form, the CDR3 reads TGTGCCAGCAGCTTAGGACTCTCTGGGGCCAACGTCCTGACTTTC. The complete variable domain, with remaining parts taken from reference TRBV11-1 and TRBJ2-6, reads EAEVAQSPRYKITEKSQAVAFWCDPISGHATLYWYRQILGQGPELLVQFQDESVVDDSQLPKDRFSAERLKGVDSTLKIQPAELGDSAMYLCASSLGLSGANVLTFGAGSRLTVL.

The rearrangement uses TRBV12-3 or TRBV12-4 and TRBJ1-2, with D maybe TRBD1 (5 bases). The length of the CDR3 is 14 residues. With 5 bases removed from V and 6 bases from J, the gap between germline ends came to 16 bases. CDR3 sequence reads: CASSPPPTEHGYTF. The CDR3 DNA is TGTGCCAGCAGTCCTCCCCCGACAGAGCATGGCTACACCTTC.

The chain uses TRBV29-1 and TRBJ2-3; D is undetermined. The CDR3 is 14 residues long. Trimming pared 7 bases from V and 4 bases from J, leaving 18 bases between. Germline V gene sequence: CDR1 SQVTM, CDR2 ANQGSEA. DNA for the CDR3: TGCAGCGCTGCTGGTGGCAGCCTATCAGATACGCAGTATTTT. Translating it yields CSAAGGSLSDTQYF.

This clonotype has only a few counts. This chain connects TRBV25-1 to TRBJ1-1; 9 nucleotides match TRBD1. J lost 4 bases, V lost 8 bases, and 8 bases had no gene match. The length of the CDR3 is 14 residues. Looked up from germline, CDR1 is MGHDK and CDR2 is SYGVNS. The CDR3 is CASVGTGRFTEAFF. The CDR3 bases are TGTGCCAGCGTAGGGACAGGGCGATTCACTGAAGCTTTCTTT.